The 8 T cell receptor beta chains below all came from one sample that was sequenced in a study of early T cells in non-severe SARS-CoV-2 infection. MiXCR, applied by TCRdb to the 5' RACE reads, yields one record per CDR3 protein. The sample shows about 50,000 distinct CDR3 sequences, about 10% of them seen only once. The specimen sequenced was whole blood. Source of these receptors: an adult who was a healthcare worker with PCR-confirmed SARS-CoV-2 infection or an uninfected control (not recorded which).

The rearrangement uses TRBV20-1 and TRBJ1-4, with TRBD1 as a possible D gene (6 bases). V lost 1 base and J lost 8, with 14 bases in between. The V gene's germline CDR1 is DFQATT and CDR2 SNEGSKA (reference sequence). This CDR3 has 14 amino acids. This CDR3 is CSARGGLQGEKLFF. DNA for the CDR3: TGCAGTGCTAGAGGGGGACTCCAGGGGGAAAAACTGTTTTTT.

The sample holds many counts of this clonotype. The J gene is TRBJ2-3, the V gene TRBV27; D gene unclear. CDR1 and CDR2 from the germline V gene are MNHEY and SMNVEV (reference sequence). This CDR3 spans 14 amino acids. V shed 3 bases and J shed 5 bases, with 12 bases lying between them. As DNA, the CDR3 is TGTGCCAGCAGTTTCGGTGGGGTGGTAGATACGCAGTATTTT. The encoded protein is CASSFGGVVDTQYF.

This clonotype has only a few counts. CDR3 bases: TGTGCCACCTCCCGGGACAGGGGGCGAGAACAGCCCCAGCATTTT. It translates to CATSRDRGREQPQHF. V usage is TRBV6-2 or TRBV6-3 and J usage is TRBJ1-5; 12 bases align to TRBD1. Germline CDR1 and CDR2: MNHEY and SVGEGT. Unmatched junction bases numbered 11, after V lost 10 bases and J lost 7 bases. The CDR3 has 15 residues.

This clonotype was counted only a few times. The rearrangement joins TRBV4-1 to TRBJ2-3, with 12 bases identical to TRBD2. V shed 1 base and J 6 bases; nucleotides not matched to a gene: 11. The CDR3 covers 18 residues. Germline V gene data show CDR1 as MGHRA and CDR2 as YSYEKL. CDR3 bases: TGCGCCAGCAGCCAAGGTGGGGCGACTAGCGGGAGTGGTGATACGCAGTATTTT. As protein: CASSQGGATSGSGDTQYF.

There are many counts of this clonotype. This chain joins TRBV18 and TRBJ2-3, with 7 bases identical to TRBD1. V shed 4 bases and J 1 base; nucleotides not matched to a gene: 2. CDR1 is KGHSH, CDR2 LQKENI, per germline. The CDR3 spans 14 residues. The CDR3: CASSQGAGTDTQYF. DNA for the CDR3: TGTGCCAGCTCACAGGGGGCCGGCACAGATACGCAGTATTTT.

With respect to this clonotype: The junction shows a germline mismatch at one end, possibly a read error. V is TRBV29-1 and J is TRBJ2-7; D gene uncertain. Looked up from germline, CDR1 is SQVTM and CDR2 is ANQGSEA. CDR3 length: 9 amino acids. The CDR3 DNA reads TGCAGCGTTGGAAAACCCCCTCACTTC. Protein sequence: CSVGKPPHF.

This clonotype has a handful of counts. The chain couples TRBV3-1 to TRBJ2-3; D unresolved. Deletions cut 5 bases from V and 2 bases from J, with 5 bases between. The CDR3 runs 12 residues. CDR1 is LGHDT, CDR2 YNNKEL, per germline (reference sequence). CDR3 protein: CASSANTDTQYF. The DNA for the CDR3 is TGTGCCAGCAGCGCTAACACAGATACGCAGTATTTT.

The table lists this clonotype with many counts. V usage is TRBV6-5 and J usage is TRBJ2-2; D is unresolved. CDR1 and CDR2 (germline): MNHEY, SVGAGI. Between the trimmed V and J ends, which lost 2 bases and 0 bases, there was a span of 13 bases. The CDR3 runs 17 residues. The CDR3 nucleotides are TGTGCCAGCAGTTACAGACTGGGTTCGCCGAACACCGGGGAGCTGTTTTTT. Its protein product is CASSYRLGSPNTGELFF.